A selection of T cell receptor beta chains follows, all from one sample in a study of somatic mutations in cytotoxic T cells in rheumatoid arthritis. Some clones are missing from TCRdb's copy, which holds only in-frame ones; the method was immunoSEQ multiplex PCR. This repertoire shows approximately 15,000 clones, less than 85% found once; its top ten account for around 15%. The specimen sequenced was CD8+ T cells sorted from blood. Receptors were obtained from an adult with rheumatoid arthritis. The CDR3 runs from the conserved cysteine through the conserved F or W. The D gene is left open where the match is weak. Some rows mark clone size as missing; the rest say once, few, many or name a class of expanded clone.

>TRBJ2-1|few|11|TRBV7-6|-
CASSQGNEQFF
TGTGCCAGCAGCCAGGGCAATGAGCAGTTCTTC
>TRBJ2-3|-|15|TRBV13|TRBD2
CASSLRGGLADTQYF
TGTGCCAGCAGCTTGCGGGGGGGCCTGGCAGATACGCAGTATTTT
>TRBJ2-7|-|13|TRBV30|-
CAWSTTGSGEQYF
TGTGCCTGGAGTACCACAGGGTCAGGCGAGCAGTACTTC
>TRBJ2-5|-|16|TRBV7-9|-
CASSHNLDYPQETQYF
TGTGCCAGCAGCCACAACTTAGACTACCCACAAGAGACCCAGTACTTC
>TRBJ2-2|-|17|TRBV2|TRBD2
CASSEMPIREGTGELFF
TGTGCCAGCAGTGAAATGCCGATCAGGGAGGGGACCGGGGAGCTGTTTTTT
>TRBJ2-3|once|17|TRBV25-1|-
CASSEWVGGGQTDTQYF
TGTGCCAGCAGTGAATGGGTAGGGGGGGGGCAGACAGATACGCAGTATTTT
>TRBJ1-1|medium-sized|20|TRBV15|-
CATSRDRSGAGLVSNTEAFF
TGTGCCACCAGCAGAGATCGCTCAGGGGCGGGCCTGGTTTCGAACACTGAAGCTTTCTTT
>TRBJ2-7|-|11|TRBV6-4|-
CASNQWREQYF
TGTGCCAGCAATCAGTGGAGGGAGCAGTACTTC
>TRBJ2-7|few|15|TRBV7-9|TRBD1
CASSPVQGVAYEQYF
TGTGCCAGCAGCCCCGTGCAGGGGGTGGCCTACGAGCAGTACTTC
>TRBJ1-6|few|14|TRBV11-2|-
CASSFTGFNSPLHF
TGTGCCAGCAGCTTTACAGGGTTCAATTCACCCCTCCACTTT
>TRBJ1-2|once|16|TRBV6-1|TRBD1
CASSEWGTGAVYGYTF
TGTGCCAGCAGTGAATGGGGGACAGGAGCAGTCTATGGCTACACCTTC
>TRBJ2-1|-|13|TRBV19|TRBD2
CASSIGTSGEQFF
TGTGCCAGTAGTATAGGTACTAGCGGGGAGCAGTTCTTC
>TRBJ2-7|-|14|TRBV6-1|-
CASSEVSPVREQYF
TGTGCCAGCAGTGAAGTTAGTCCCGTTCGGGAGCAGTACTTC
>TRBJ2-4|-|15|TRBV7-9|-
CASSPRRQGRDIQYF
TGTGCCAGCAGCCCCCGACGACAGGGGAGGGACATTCAGTACTTC
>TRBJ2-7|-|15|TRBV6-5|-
CASSYSWYSAYEQYF
TGTGCCAGCAGTTACTCTTGGTACAGCGCCTACGAGCAGTACTTC
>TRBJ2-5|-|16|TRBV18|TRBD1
CASSPWDRNPQETQYF
TGTGCCAGCTCACCCTGGGACAGAAACCCCCAAGAGACCCAGTACTTC
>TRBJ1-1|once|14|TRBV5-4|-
CASSLARLNTEAFF
TGTGCCAGCAGCTTGGCAAGGCTGAACACTGAAGCTTTCTTT
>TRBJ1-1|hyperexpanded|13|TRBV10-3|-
CAISESGNTEAFF
TGTGCCATCAGTGAGTCGGGCAACACTGAAGCTTTCTTT
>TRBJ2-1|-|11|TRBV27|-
CASRFGGEQFF
TGTGCCAGCAGATTCGGGGGTGAGCAGTTCTTC
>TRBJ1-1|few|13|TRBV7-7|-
CASSLDQDTEAFF
TGTGCCAGCAGCTTAGATCAGGACACTGAAGCTTTCTTT
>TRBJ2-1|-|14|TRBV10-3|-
CAIRGTTSPDEQFF
TGTGCCATCAGAGGGACAACCTCTCCCGATGAGCAGTTCTTC
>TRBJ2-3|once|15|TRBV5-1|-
CASSLGLAYTDTQYF
TGCGCCAGCAGCTTGGGGCTAGCTTACACAGATACGCAGTATTTT
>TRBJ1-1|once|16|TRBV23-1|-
CASSQLGGLWGTEAFF
TGCGCCAGCAGTCAATTGGGTGGCCTATGGGGCACTGAAGCTTTCTTT
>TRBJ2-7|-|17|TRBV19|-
CASSLTSGLGMGYEQYF
TGTGCCAGTTCCCTCACGTCCGGGTTGGGCATGGGCTACGAGCAGTACTTC
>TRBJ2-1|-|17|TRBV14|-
CASSQDLRTYTYNEQFF
TGTGCCAGCAGCCAAGATCTACGGACTTATACCTACAATGAGCAGTTCTTC
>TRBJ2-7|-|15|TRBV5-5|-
CASSLAQGNVAEQYF
TGTGCCAGCAGCTTGGCACAGGGCAATGTCGCCGAGCAGTACTTC
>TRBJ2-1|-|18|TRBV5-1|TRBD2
CASSLVGGLAGTHNEQFF
TGCGCCAGCAGCTTGGTAGGGGGACTAGCGGGGACTCACAATGAGCAGTTCTTC
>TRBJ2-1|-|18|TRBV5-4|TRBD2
CASSIGAGGHGIDNEQFF
TGTGCCAGCAGCATAGGAGCGGGGGGCCACGGAATAGACAATGAGCAGTTCTTC
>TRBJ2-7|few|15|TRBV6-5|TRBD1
CASSYSGDSSYEQYF
TGTGCCAGCAGTTACTCGGGGGACAGCTCCTACGAGCAGTACTTC
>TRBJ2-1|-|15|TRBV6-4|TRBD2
CATQTSGGAYNEQFF
TGTGCCACCCAGACTAGCGGGGGGGCCTACAATGAGCAGTTCTTC
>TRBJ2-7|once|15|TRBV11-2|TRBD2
CASSQLAGNTYEQYF
TGTGCCAGCAGCCAACTAGCGGGAAATACCTACGAGCAGTACTTC
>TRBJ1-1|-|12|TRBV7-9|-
CASSLPGLEAFF
TGTGCCAGCAGCTTGCCGGGACTTGAAGCTTTCTTT
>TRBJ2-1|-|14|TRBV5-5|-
CASKTHPDYNEQFF
TGTGCCAGCAAGACACACCCCGATTACAATGAGCAGTTCTTC
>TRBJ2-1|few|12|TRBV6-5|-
CASSSNGGEQFF
TGTGCCAGCAGCTCCAATGGGGGAGAGCAGTTCTTC
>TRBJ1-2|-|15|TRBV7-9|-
CASSLARTPNYGYTF
TGTGCCAGCAGCTTAGCGCGGACACCTAACTATGGCTACACCTTC
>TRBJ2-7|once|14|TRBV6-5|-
CASSLESSRSEQYF
TGTGCCAGCAGTTTAGAAAGCAGTAGGAGCGAGCAGTACTTC
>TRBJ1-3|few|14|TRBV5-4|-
CASSFSGAGNTIYF
TGTGCCAGCAGCTTCAGTGGGGCTGGAAACACCATATATTTT
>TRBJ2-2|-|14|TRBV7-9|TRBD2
CASSPTSGPGELFF
TGTGCCAGCAGCCCGACTAGCGGCCCCGGGGAGCTGTTTTTT
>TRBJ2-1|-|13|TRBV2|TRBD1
CARYLDRVHEQFF
TGTGCCAGATACTTAGACAGGGTTCATGAGCAGTTCTTC
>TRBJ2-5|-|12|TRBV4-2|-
CASSQDTQTQYF
TGTGCCAGCAGCCAAGATACGCAGACCCAGTACTTC